What follows are 5 T cell receptor beta chains derived from one specimen sequenced in a study of blood T cells in healthy people across ages. Combining a sample-barcoded 5' primer with a J-beta primer mix, a second PCR ran for about 7 to 11 cycles. TCRdb re-called the 5' RACE reads with MiXCR, one entry per CDR3 protein. The sample includes 780,000 or so distinct CDR3 sequences, 20% to 25% of them seen just once. The sample was also reused in another study, on T cells of mothers and their children.

The sample comprised blood. Source of these receptors: a boy between 10 and 17 years old in good health.

This rearrangement joins TRBV3-1 to TRBJ1-2, with D perhaps matching TRBD1 (6 bases). V gave up 8 bases and J gave up 0 bases, with 13 bases separating them. The CDR3 sequence is 14 residues long. Per the germline V gene, CDR1 is LGHDT and CDR2 is YNNKEL (reference sequence). This CDR3 is CASGRRGANYGYTF. The CDR3, as DNA: TGTGCCAGCGGTCGCAGGGGAGCTAACTATGGCTACACCTTC.

The V and J genes are TRBV18 and TRBJ2-3; D perhaps matches TRBD2 (6 bases). The ends were cut back, 3 bases at V and 2 bases at J, with 18 bases in the middle. The CDR3 covers 17 residues. From germline, CDR1 is KGHSH and CDR2 LQKENI. For the CDR3, the DNA is TGTGCCAGCTCACCCCTTATACGGGGGTCAGACACAGATACGCAGTATTTT. Amino acid sequence: CASSPLIRGSDTDTQYF.

This chain joins TRBV19 and TRBJ2-7, with 13 positions matching TRBD2. V shed 5 bases, J shed 5 bases, and the junction held 9 bases outside the gene matches. The CDR3 is 16 amino acids. Germline V gene lookup returns CDR1 LNHDA and CDR2 SQIVND (reference sequence). The CDR3 is CASSARTSGRIDEQYF. The CDR3 DNA sequence: TGTGCCAGTAGTGCTAGGACTAGCGGGAGAATCGACGAGCAGTACTTC.

In this sample, this clonotype turned up a few times. The V and J genes are TRBV29-1 and TRBJ2-4; 9 bases map to TRBD1. This CDR3 is 12 amino acids long. Unmatched junction bases numbered 5, after V lost 7 bases and J lost 7 bases. The germline V gene has CDR1 SQVTM and CDR2 ANQGSEA. CDR3 amino acids: CSAVTGGNIQYF. DNA of the CDR3: TGCAGCGCTGTGACAGGGGGTAACATTCAGTACTTC.

The chain recombines TRBV28 with TRBJ1-1, with D perhaps matching TRBD1 (5 bases). The CDR3 sequence is 13 residues long. The germline V gene encodes CDR1 MDHEN and CDR2 SYDVKM. Trimming pared 11 bases from V and 4 bases from J, leaving 17 bases between. The CDR3 sequence: CAGGTGPGTEAFF. The CDR3 nucleotides read TGTGCCGGAGGGACGGGGCCCGGCACTGAAGCTTTCTTT.